This is a list of T cell receptor beta chains from one sample in a study of CD8+CD57+ T cells in acquired aplastic anemia. Via MiXCR, TCRdb re-called the reads, giving one row per CDR3 protein. The data contain under 150,000 distinct CDR3 sequences, 30% to 45% of them seen just once; the ten biggest clones take up over 2%. Sequences were obtained from sorted CD4+, CD8+, or CD8+CD57+ T cells (not recorded which) from PBMCs. The receptors stem from a human donor with aplastic anemia. Both conserved end residues are part of each CDR3. D genes are given only for firm matches. Clone size is shown for a subset of rows, as once, few, many or a class of expanded clone.

size	V	D	J	DNA	CDR3
once	TRBV29-1	TRBD2	TRBJ2-1	TGCAGCGTAGTGAGCGGGGGGGCCAAGACCTACAATGAGCAGTTCTTC	CSVVSGGAKTYNEQFF
.	TRBV5-6	.	TRBJ1-2	TGTGCCAGCAGCTTGTGGGATTCACATGGCTACACCTTC	CASSLWDSHGYTF
.	TRBV11-1	TRBD2	TRBJ2-1	TGTGCCAGCAGCTTAGCGTTTAGCGGGGGCCATGGCACCTACAATGAGCAGTTCTTC	CASSLAFSGGHGTYNEQFF
.	TRBV19	.	TRBJ2-7	TGTGCCAGTAGCCCTACAGGGGGGGACTACGAGCAGTACTTC	CASSPTGGDYEQYF
few	TRBV10-3	.	TRBJ1-6	TGTGCCATCAGTGAGGCCGGTTCACCCCTCCACTTT	CAISEAGSPLHF
.	TRBV20-1	.	TRBJ1-6	TGCAGTGCTAGGGGAGAGGAGGGTTCACCCCTCCACTTT	CSARGEEGSPLHF
.	TRBV5-1	.	TRBJ2-7	TGCGCCAGCAGCCCCCTTGGAGACCACGAGCAGTACTTC	CASSPLGDHEQYF
.	TRBV7-2	.	TRBJ1-2	TGTGCCAGCAGCTTATCGCTAGCGGGCTACACCTTC	CASSLSLAGYTF
.	TRBV19	.	TRBJ1-1	TGTGCCAGTAGCCTCCGGGAAGAAGCTTTCTTT	CASSLREEAFF
.	TRBV19	TRBD2	TRBJ2-3	TGTGCCAGTAGTACTTTGGCGGGAGTGGCAGATACGCAGTATTTT	CASSTLAGVADTQYF
once	TRBV11-3	.	TRBJ1-2	TGTGCCAGCAGCCCAGTTGGAAACGCTAACTATGGCTACACCTTC	CASSPVGNANYGYTF
many	TRBV4-3	TRBD1	TRBJ1-3	TGCGCCAGCAGCCAACAGGCGACAGGGCGAGACACCATATATTTT	CASSQQATGRDTIYF
many	TRBV15	.	TRBJ1-6	TGTGCCTCCTCACAGGATAGCTCCTATAATTCACCCCTCCACTTT	CASSQDSSYNSPLHF